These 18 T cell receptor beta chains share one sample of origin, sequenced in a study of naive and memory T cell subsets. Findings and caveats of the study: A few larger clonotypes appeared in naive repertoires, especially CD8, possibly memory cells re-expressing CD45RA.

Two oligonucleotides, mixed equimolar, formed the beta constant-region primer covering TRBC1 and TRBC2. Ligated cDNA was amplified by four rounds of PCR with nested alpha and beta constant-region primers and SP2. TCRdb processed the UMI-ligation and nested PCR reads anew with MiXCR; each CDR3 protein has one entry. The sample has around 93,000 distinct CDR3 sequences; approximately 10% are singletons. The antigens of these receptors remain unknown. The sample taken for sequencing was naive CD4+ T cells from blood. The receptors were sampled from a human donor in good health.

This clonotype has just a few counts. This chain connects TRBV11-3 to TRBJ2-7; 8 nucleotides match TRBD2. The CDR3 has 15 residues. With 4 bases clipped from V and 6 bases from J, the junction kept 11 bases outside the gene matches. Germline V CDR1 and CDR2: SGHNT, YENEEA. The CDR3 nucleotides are TGTGCCAGCAGCTCCCTGGGACTAGATGGAGGCGAGCAGTACTTC. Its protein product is CASSSLGLDGGEQYF.

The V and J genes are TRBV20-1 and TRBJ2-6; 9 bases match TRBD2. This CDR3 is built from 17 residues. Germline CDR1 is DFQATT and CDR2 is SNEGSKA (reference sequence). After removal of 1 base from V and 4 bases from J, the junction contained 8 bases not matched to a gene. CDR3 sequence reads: CSARVAGGPKGANVLTF. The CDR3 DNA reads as TGCAGTGCTAGAGTGGCGGGAGGGCCTAAAGGGGCCAACGTCCTGACTTTC.

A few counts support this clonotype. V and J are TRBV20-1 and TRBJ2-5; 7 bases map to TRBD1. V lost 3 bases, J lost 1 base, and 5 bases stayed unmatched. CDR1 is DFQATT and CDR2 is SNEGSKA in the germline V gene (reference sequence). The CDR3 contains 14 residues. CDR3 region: CSASHRGPQETQYF. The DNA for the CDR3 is TGCAGTGCTAGCCACAGGGGACCCCAAGAGACCCAGTACTTC.

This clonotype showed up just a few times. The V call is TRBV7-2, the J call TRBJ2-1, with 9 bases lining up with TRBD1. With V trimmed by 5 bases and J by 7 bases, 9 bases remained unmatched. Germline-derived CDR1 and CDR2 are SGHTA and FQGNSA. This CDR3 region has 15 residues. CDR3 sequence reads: CASSLDRGKFNEQFF. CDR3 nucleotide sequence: TGTGCCAGCAGCCTGGACAGGGGAAAGTTTAATGAGCAGTTCTTC.

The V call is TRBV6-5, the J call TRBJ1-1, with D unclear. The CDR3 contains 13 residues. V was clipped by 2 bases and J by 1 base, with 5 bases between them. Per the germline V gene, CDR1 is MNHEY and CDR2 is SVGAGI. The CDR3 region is CASSYERNTEAFF. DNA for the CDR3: TGTGCCAGCAGTTACGAGAGGAACACTGAAGCTTTCTTT.

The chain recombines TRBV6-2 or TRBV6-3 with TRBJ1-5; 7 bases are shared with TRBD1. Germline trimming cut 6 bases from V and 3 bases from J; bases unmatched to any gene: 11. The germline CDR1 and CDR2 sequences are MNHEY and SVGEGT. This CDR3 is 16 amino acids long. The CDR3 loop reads CASRKKRGTVNQPQHF. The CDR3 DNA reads TGTGCCAGCAGGAAGAAGCGGGGGACAGTCAATCAGCCCCAGCATTTT.

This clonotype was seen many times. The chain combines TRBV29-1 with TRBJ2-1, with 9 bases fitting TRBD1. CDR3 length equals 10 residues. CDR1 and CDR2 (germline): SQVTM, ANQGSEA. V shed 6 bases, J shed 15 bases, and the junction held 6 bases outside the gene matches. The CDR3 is CSVGDRAPFF. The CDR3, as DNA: TGCAGCGTGGGGGACAGGGCACCGTTCTTC.

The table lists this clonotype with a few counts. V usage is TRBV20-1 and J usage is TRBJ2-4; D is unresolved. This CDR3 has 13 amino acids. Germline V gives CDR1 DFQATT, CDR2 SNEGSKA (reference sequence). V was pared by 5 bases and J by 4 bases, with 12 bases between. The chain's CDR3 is CSAAPGPKNIQYF. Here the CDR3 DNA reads TGCAGTGCTGCCCCGGGCCCAAAAAACATTCAGTACTTC.

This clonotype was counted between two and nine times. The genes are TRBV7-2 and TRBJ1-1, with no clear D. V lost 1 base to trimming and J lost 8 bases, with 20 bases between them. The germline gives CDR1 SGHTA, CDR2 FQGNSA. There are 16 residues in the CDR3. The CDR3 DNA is TGTGCCAGCAGCTTAGGCCCGGCGCAAAATTCAGGAGAAGCTTTCTTT. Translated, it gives CASSLGPAQNSGEAFF. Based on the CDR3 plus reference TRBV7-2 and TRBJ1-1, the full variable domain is GAGVSQSPSNKVTEKGKDVELRCDPISGHTALYWYRQSLGQGLEFLIYFQGNSAPDKSGLPSDRFSAERTGGSVSTLTIQRTQQEDSAVYLCASSLGPAQNSGEAFFGQGTRLTVV.

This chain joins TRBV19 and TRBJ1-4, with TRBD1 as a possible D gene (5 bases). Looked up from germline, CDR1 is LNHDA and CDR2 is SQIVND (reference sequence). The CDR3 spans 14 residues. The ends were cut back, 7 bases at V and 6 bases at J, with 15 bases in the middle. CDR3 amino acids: CASTRGTVDEKLFF. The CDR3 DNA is TGTGCCAGTACCCGGGGGACCGTTGATGAAAAACTGTTTTTT.

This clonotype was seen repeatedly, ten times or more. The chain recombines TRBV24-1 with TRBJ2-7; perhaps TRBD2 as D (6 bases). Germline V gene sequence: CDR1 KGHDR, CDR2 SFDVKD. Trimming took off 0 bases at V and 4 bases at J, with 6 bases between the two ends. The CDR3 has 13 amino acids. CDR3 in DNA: TGTGCCACCAGTGATTTGGCGGGGTACGAGCAGTACTTC. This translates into CATSDLAGYEQYF.

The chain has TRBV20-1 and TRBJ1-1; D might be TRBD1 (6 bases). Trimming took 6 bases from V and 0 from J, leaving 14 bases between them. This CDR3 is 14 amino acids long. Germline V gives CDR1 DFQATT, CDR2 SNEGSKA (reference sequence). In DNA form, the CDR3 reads TGCAGTGCAACCCCGGGACAACTGAACACTGAAGCTTTCTTT. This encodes CSATPGQLNTEAFF.

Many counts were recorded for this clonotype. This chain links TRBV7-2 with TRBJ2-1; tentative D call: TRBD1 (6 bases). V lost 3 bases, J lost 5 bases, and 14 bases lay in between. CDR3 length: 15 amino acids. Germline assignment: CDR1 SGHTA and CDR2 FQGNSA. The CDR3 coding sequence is TGTGCCAGCAGCTTGCTTGCAGGGGCGGACAATGAGCAGTTCTTC. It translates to CASSLLAGADNEQFF.

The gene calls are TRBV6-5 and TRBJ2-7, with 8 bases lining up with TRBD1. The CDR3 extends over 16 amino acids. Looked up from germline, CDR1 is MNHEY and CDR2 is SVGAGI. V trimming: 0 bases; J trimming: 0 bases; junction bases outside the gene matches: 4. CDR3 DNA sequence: TGTGCCAGCAGTTACTCGATTCAGGGGGCCTCCTACGAGCAGTACTTC. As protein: CASSYSIQGASYEQYF.

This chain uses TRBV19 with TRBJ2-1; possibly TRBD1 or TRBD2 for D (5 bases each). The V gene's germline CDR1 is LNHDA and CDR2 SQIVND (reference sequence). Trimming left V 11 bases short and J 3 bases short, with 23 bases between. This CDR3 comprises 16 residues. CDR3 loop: CAASSMAGTFYNEQFF. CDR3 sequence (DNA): TGTGCCGCCAGTAGTATGGCAGGGACGTTCTACAATGAGCAGTTCTTC.

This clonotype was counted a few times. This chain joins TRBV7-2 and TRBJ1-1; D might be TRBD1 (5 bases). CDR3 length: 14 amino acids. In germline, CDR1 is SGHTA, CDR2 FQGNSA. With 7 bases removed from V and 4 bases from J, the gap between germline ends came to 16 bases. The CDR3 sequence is CASTRGGGGTEAFF. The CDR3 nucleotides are TGTGCCAGCACCAGAGGCGGGGGTGGCACTGAAGCTTTCTTT.

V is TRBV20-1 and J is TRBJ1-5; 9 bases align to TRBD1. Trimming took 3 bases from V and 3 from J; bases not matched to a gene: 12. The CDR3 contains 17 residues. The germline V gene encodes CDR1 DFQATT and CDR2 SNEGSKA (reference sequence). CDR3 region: CSASDARRQGDNQPQHF. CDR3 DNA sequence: TGCAGTGCTAGTGATGCTCGGAGACAGGGGGACAATCAGCCCCAGCATTTT.

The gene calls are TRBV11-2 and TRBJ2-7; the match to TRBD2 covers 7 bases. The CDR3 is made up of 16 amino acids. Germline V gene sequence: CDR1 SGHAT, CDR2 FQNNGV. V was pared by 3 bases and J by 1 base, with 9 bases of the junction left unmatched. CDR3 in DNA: TGTGCCAGCAGCTTCCTACGGGGGGAAATTTCCTACGAGCAGTACTTC. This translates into CASSFLRGEISYEQYF.